Listed below are T cell receptor beta chains from one sample, sequenced in a study of blood T cells in healthy people across ages. TCRdb reprocessed the 5' RACE reads via MiXCR and lists one record per CDR3 protein. The table records about 1.8 million distinct CDR3 sequences, about 49% of them present only once. Sample: blood. All receptors derive from a woman aged 40 to 50 in good health. The CDR3 runs from the conserved cysteine through the conserved F or W. The D gene is left open where the match is weak.

>TRBJ2-1|NA|TRBV5-6
CASSLASAGAPYNEQFF
>TRBJ2-5|TRBD2|TRBV7-2
CASSWGLAGARQETQYF
>TRBJ1-6|NA|TRBV9
CASSVEIEGPPNSPLHF
>TRBJ2-1|NA|TRBV28
CASSLSEQFF
>TRBJ2-1|TRBD2|TRBV6-5
CASSYNIRGGLNEQFF
>TRBJ2-1|NA|TRBV4-1
CASSLQGGTYNEQFF
>TRBJ2-1|NA|TRBV6-6
CASSDDEGTYNEQFF
>TRBJ1-5|NA|TRBV24-1
CATSVGGQQPQHF
>TRBJ2-3|NA|TRBV20-1
CSARGATGRADTQYF
>TRBJ2-3|TRBD1|TRBV20-1
CSATFRTGGRDTQYF
>TRBJ2-7|NA|TRBV14
CASSPGWNQSSYEQYF
>TRBJ2-5|NA|TRBV6-2/TRBV6-3
CASKPDYVAETQYF
>TRBJ1-5|NA|TRBV4-2
CASSQVGTLENQPQHF
>TRBJ1-2|NA|TRBV7-9
CASSFADTYYGYTF
>TRBJ2-5|NA|TRBV29-1
CSVERASGGLETQYF
>TRBJ2-1|TRBD1|TRBV5-6
CASSLGTGGYNEQFF
>TRBJ2-7|NA|TRBV12-3/TRBV12-4
CASIVEKTGEGKNSYERYF
>TRBJ2-4|TRBD1|TRBV10-1
CASSAGTGHQYF
>NA|NA|TRBV28
CASSPPRYEQYF
>TRBJ2-4|NA|TRBV7-6
CASSLEVGLELYF
>TRBJ2-6|NA|TRBV7-2
CATHGPRSGANVLTF
>TRBJ2-7|TRBD1|TRBV3-1
CASSVRQGRYEQYF
>TRBJ2-1|NA|TRBV6-2/TRBV6-3
CASSPPQATYNEQFF
>TRBJ2-3|TRBD2|TRBV27
CASSLSTSGYSTDTQYF
>TRBJ2-4|TRBD2|TRBV9
CASNPAGGNIQYF
>TRBJ2-1|NA|TRBV27
CASSFLASSYNEQFF
>TRBJ2-2|NA|TRBV6-4
CASSDSGENTGELFF